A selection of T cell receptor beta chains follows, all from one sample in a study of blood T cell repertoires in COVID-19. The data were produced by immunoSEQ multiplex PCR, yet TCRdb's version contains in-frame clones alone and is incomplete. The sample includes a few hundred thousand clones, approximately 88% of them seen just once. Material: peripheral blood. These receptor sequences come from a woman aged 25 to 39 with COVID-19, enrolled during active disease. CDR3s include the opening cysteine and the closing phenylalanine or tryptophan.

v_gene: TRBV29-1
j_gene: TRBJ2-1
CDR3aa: CSVRTGATTYNEQFF

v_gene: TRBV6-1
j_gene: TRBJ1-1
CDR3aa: CASSEYRSEAFF

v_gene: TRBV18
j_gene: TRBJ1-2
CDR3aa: CASSPKSNRANYGYTF

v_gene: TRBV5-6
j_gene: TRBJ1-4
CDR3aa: CASSFGPTGGVEKLFF

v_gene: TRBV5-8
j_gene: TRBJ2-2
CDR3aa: CASTLAGDTGELFF

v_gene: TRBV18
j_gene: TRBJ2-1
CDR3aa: CASSPAQGIYNEQFF

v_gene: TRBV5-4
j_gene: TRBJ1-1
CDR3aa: CASSLDRGPEAFF

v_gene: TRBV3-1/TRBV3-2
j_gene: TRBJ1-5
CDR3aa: CASSQGHQQPQHF

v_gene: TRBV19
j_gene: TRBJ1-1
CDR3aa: CASRGVSTEAFF

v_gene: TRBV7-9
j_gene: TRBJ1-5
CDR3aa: CASSSVQGSGNQPQHF

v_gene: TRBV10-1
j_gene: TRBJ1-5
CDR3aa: CASGDSDSNQPQHF

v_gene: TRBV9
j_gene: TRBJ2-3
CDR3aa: CASSGDRNPTDTQYF

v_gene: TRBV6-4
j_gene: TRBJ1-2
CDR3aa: CASSPQVENYGYTF

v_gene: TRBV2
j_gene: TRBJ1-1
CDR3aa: CASNGQMNTEAFF

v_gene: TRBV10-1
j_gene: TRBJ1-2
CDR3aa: CASSDRGFSGYTF

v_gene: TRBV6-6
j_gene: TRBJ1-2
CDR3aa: CASSYSSGARYGYTF

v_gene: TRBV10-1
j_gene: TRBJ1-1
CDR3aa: CASSPTGFGTEAFF

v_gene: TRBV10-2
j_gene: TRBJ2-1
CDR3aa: CATDSGLKRNEQFF

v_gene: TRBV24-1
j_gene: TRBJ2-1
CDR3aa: CATSDGSRRDNEQFF

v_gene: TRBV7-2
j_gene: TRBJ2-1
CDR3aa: CASSLAIGRNEQFF

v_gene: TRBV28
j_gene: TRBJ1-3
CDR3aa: CASSLPGSGENTIYF

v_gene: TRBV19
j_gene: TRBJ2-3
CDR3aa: CASRTGAFSADTQYF

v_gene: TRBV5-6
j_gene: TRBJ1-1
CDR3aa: CASSLAGPMNTEAFF

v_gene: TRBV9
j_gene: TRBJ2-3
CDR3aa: CASSVGLAGGEDTQYF

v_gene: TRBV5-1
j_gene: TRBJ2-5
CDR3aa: CASSLGLAGGLGETQYF

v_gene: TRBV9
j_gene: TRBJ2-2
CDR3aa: CASSVAGLAGVVDGELFF

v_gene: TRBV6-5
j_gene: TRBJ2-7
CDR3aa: CASSKGQGYEQYF

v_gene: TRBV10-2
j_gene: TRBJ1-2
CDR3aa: CASSEMAFLNYGYTF